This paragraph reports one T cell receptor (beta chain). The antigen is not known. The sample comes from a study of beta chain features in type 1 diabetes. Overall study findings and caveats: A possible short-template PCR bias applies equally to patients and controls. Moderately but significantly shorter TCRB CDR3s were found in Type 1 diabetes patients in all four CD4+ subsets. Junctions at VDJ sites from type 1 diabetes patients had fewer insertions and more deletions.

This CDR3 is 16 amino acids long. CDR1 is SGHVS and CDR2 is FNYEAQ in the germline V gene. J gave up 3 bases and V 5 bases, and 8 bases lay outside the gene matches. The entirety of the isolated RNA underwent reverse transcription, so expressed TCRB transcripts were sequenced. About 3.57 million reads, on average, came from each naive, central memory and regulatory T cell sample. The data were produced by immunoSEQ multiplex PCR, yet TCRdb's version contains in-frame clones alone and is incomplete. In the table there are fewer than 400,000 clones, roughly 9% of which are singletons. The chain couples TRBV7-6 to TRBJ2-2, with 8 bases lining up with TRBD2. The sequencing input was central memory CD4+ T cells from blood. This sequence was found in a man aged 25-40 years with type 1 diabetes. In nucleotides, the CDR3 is TGTGCCAGCAGCGTAGAGGTAGCGGGGCACACCGGGGAGCTGTTTTTT. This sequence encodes CASSVEVAGHTGELFF. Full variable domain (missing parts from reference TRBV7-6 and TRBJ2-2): GAGVSQSPRYKVTKRGQDVALRCDPISGHVSLYWYRQALGQGPEFLTYFNYEAQQDKSGLPNDRFSAERPEGSISTLTIQRTEQRDSAMYRCASSVEVAGHTGELFFGEGSRLTVL.